The 3 T cell receptor beta chains below were found in one sample sequenced in a study of blood T cell repertoires in COVID-19. Using immunoSEQ multiplex PCR, the repertoire was profiled, and TCRdb retains in-frame clones only, with some absent. The sample carries about 130,000 clones, roughly 83% recorded once. Source material: peripheral blood. These receptors all come from a woman between 25 and 40 years old who had recovered from COVID-19.

Only one count was recorded for this clone. This sequence joins TRBV27 and TRBJ2-7; 10 positions agree with TRBD1. The junction had 7 bases not matched to a gene; V was cut back by 6 bases and J by 2 bases. The V gene's germline CDR1 is MNHEY and CDR2 SMNVEV (reference sequence). This CDR3 contains 15 residues. The CDR3 DNA sequence: TGTGCCAGCAGCCCGAGGGACAGGGGAACCTACGAGCAGTACTTC. The encoded protein is CASSPRDRGTYEQYF.

This clone came up a few times. The chain has TRBV14 and TRBJ2-5; the D gene is possibly TRBD1 (5 bases). Trimming took 0 bases from V and 1 from J, leaving 15 bases between them. Germline V gene data show CDR1 as SGHDN and CDR2 as FVKESK. The CDR3 runs to 17 residues. The DNA of the CDR3 is TGTGCCAGCAGCCAAGATCCAAGGGGCGCTGCCCAAGAGACCCAGTACTTC. It specifies CASSQDPRGAAQETQYF.

The chain employs TRBV5-4 and TRBJ1-2, with D uncertain. V lost 0 bases, J lost 1 base, and 19 bases lay in between. The CDR3 contains 18 residues. The germline V gene has CDR1 SGHNT and CDR2 YYREEE (reference sequence). CDR3 sequence: CASSLGLRWLEDNYGYTF. In DNA, the CDR3 is TGTGCCAGCAGCTTGGGCTTGAGATGGTTAGAGGATAACTATGGCTACACCTTC.